This T cell receptor beta chain was identified during a study of T cell responses to AZD1222 COVID-19 vaccine. Germline V gives CDR1 GTSNPN, CDR2 SVGIG (reference sequence). The CDR3 length is 13 residues. Trimming took 8 bases from V and 4 from J, leaving 17 bases between them. Using immunoSEQ multiplex PCR, the repertoire was profiled, and TCRdb retains in-frame clones only, with some absent. The sample yields some 80,000 clones, over 75% seen once. The gene calls are TRBV30 and TRBJ1-2, with D hard to call. This clonotype was obtained from an adult in good health. Sequencing used peripheral blood, obtained on day 0 of MenACWY control vaccination. DNA for the CDR3: TGTGCCAGCGACTCCTACCGGGGCTATGGCTACACCTTC. This encodes CASDSYRGYGYTF.